One TCR beta chain is described in this entry. What it binds is unknown. Using RNA transcripts, the TCR beta CDR3 regions were amplified. An initial RT-PCR round employing HTBI primers preceded a second-round multiplex PCR. TCRdb fed the multiplex PCR reads into MiXCR, producing one record per CDR3 protein. The sample lists about 550,000 distinct CDR3 sequences, 39% occurring once. This CDR3 has 13 amino acids. The germline gives CDR1 DFQATT, CDR2 SNEGSKA (reference sequence). J lost 1 base, V lost 7 bases, and 5 bases had no gene match. Patients in the hyperthyroidism group, adults aged 18 to 65, were newly diagnosed, under 2 months' duration. The sample originates from a study of Graves' ophthalmopathy and Graves' hyperthyroidism. The study's findings and limits: It was with around 71% sensitivity and around 72% specificity that the model predicted ophthalmopathy progression. Blood samples also showed most expanded thyroid clonotypes exceeding 0.001 frequency. A classifier, a 13-signature model, separated ophthalmopathy from stable hyperthyroidism with 87.88% sensitivity and around 80% specificity.

The origin of this receptor is an adult man with Graves' hyperthyroidism. The specimen was peripheral blood or thyroid tissue (not recorded which). V and J are TRBV20-1 and TRBJ2-3, with TRBD2 identical over 7 bases. The CDR3 reads CSVPSGGTDTQYF. Here the CDR3 DNA reads TGCAGTGTACCCAGCGGGGGCACAGATACGCAGTATTTT.